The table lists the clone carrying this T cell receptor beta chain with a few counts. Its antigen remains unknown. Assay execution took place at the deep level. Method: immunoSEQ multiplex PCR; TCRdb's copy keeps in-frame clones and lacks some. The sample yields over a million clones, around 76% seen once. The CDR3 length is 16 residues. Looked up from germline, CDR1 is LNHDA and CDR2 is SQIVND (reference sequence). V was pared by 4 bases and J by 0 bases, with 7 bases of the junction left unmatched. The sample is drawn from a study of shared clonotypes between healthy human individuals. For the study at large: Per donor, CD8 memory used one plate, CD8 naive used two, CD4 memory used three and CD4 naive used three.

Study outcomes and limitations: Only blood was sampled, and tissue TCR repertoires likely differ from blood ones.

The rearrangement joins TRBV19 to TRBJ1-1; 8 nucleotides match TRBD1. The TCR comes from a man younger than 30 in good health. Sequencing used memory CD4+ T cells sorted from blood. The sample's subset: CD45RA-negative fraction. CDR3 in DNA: TGTGCCAGTAGTAGGAGGGACAGGCCAATGAACACTGAAGCTTTCTTT. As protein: CASSRRDRPMNTEAFF.